This T cell receptor beta chain was sequenced during a study of blood T cells in healthy people across ages. Trimming took off 6 bases at V and 6 bases at J, with 17 bases between the two ends. Germline lookup yields CDR1 MNHEY and CDR2 SMNVEV (reference sequence). This CDR3 has 14 amino acids. This clonotype was picked up a small number of times. All donors came from Russia, were Caucasian and healthy, and spanned ages roughly 6 to 95. A second PCR, run for about 6 to 12 cycles, used a sample-barcoded 5' primer plus a J-beta primer mix. TCRdb recomputed calls from the 5' RACE reads with MiXCR, one row per CDR3 protein. The data hold around 1.7 million distinct CDR3 sequences, with 28% observed a single time.

Sequencing was done on a sample of blood. This chain joins TRBV27 and TRBJ1-2, with a possible D match to TRBD1 (5 bases). This clonotype was obtained from a woman aged 25 to 45 in good health. The CDR3: CASRLSTRGDGYTF. The CDR3 DNA is TGTGCCAGCAGATTGAGTACTAGGGGCGATGGCTACACCTTC.